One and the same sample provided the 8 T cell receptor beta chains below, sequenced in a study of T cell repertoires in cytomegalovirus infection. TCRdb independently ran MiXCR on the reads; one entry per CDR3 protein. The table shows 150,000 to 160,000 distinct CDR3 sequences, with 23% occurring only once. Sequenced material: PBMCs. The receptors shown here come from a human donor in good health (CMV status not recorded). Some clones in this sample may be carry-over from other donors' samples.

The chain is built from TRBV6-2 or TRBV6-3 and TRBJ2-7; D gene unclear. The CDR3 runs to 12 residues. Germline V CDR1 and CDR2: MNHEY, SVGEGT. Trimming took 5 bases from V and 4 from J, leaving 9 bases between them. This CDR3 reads CASSPAVYEQYF. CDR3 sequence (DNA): TGTGCCAGCAGTCCGGCCGTTTACGAGCAGTACTTC.

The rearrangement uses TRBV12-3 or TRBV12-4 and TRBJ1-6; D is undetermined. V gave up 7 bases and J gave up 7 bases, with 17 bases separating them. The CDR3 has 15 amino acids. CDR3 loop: CASTRVLTGNSPLHF. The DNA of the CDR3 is TGTGCCAGCACCAGAGTTCTTACGGGGAATTCACCCCTCCACTTT.

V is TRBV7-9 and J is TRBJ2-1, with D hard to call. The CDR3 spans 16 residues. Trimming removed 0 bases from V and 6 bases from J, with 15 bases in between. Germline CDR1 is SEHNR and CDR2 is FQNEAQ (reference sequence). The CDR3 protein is CASSLALEFPGNEQFF. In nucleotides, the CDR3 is TGTGCCAGCAGCTTAGCGCTAGAGTTCCCGGGCAATGAGCAGTTCTTC. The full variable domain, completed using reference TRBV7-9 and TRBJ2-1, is DTGVSQNPRHKITKRGQNVTFRCDPISEHNRLYWYRQTLGQGPEFLTYFQNEAQLEKSRLLSDRFSAERPKGSFSTLEIQRTEQGDSAMYLCASSLALEFPGNEQFFGPGTRLTVL.

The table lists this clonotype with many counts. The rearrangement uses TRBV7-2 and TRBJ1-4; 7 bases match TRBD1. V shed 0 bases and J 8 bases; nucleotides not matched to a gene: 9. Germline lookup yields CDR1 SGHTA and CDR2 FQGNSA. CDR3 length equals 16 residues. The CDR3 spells CASSLAPAGGNEKLFF. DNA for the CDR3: TGTGCCAGCAGCTTAGCCCCCGCAGGGGGGAACGAAAAACTGTTTTTT.

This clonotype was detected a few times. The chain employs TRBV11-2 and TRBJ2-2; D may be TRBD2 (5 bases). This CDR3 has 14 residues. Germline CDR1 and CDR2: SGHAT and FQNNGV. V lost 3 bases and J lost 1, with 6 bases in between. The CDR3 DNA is TGTGCCAGCAGCTTCGCGGGGAACACCGGGGAGCTGTTTTTT. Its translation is CASSFAGNTGELFF.

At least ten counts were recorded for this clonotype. CDR3 protein: CASSFGWEEQYF. As DNA, the CDR3 is TGTGCCAGCAGCTTCGGGTGGGAGGAGCAGTACTTC. V is TRBV7-9 and J is TRBJ2-7; perhaps TRBD2 as D (5 bases). The CDR3 length is 12 residues. Germline loops: CDR1 SEHNR, CDR2 FQNEAQ (reference sequence). The germline V and J ends were trimmed by 3 bases and 7 bases, with 10 bases remaining between them. The full variable domain, in which reference TRBV7-9 and TRBJ2-7 provide the parts outside the CDR3, is DTGVSQNPRHKITKRGQNVTFRCDPISEHNRLYWYRQTLGQGPEFLTYFQNEAQLEKSRLLSDRFSAERPKGSFSTLEIQRTEQGDSAMYLCASSFGWEEQYFGPGTRLTVT.

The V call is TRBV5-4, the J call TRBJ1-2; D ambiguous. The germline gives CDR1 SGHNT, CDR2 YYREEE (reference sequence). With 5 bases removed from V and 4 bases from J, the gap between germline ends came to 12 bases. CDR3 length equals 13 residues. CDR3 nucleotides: TGTGCCAGCAGTAGACGGAATGTCTATGGCTACACCTTC. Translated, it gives CASSRRNVYGYTF. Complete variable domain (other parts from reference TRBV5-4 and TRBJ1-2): ETGVTQSPTHLIKTRGQQVTLRCSSQSGHNTVSWYQQALGQGPQFIFQYYREEENGRGNFPPRFSGLQFPNYSSELNVNALELDDSALYLCASSRRNVYGYTFGSGTRLTVV.

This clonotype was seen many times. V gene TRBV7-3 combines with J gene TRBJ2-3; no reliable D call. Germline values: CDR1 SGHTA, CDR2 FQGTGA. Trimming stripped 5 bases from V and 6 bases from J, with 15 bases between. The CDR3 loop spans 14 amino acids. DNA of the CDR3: TGTGCCAGCAGCCCGGACGGATCCACGGATACGCAGTATTTT. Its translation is CASSPDGSTDTQYF.